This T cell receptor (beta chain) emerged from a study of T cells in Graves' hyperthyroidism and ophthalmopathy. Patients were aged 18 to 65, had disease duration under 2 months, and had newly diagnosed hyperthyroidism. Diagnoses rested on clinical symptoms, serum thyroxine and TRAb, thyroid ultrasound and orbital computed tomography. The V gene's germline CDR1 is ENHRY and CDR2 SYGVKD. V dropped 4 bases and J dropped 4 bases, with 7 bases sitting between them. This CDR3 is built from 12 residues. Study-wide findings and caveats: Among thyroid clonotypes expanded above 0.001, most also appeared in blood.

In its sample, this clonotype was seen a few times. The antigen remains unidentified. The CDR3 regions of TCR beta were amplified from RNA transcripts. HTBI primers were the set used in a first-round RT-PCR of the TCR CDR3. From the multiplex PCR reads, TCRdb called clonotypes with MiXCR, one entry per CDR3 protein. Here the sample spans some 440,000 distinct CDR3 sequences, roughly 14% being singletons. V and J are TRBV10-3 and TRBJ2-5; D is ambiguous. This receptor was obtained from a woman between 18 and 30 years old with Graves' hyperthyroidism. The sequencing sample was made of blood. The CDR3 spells CAISGRGETQYF. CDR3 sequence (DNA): TGTGCCATCAGTGGGCGCGGAGAGACCCAGTACTTC.